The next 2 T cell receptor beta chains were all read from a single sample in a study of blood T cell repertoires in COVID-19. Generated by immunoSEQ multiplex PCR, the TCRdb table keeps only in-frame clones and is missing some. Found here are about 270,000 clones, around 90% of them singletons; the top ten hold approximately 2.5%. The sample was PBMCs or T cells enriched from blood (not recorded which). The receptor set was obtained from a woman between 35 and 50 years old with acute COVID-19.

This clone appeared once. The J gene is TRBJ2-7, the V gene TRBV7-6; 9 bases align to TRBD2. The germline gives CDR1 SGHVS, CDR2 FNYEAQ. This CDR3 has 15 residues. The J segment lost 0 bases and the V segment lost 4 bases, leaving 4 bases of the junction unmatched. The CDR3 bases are TGTGCCAGCAGCTCATTAGCGGGGGACTCCTACGAGCAGTACTTC. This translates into CASSSLAGDSYEQYF. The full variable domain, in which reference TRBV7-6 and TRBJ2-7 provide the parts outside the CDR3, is GAGVSQSPRYKVTKRGQDVALRCDPISGHVSLYWYRQALGQGPEFLTYFNYEAQQDKSGLPNDRFSAERPEGSISTLTIQRTEQRDSAMYRCASSSLAGDSYEQYFGPGTRLTVT.

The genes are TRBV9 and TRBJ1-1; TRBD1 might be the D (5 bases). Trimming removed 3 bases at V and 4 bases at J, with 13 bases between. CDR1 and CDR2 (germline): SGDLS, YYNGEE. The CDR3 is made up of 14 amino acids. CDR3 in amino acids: CASSGPGGRTEAFF. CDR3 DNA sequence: TGTGCCAGCAGCGGCCCCGGGGGTCGCACTGAAGCTTTCTTT.